This paragraph reports one T cell receptor beta chain. Its antigen is unknown. Measured with immunoSEQ multiplex PCR; TCRdb has only the in-frame clones, and not every one. The sample includes 95,000 to 100,000 clones, 90% of them seen just once. The data originate from a study of T cell responses to AZD1222 COVID-19 vaccine. The wider study: Second-dose schedules of about 4 or about 12 weeks were combined. General study findings and limits: Baseline seropositives among AZD1222 recipients totaled only five or six. Distributed over spike, vaccine-associated CD4 TCRs predominated at 160-218 and 743-854. The donor cohort was predominantly white British with a female majority, and clonal diversity may have been underestimated.

The CDR3 loop spans 17 amino acids. Germline-derived CDR1 and CDR2 are SGHVS and FQNEAQ. V shed 0 bases and J 4 bases; nucleotides not matched to a gene: 9. The sequenced sample was peripheral blood, obtained on day 0 of AZD1222 vaccination. This TCR was recovered from an adult in good health. This sequence joins TRBV7-8 and TRBJ2-3; 8 bases match TRBD2. The CDR3 protein is CASSLASGTRGSDTQYF. The CDR3 coding sequence is TGTGCCAGCAGCTTAGCGTCCGGGACTAGAGGATCAGATACGCAGTATTTT.